This note documents a single T cell receptor beta chain sequence. The length of the CDR3 is 14 residues. The germline gives CDR1 SGHKS, CDR2 YYEKEE (reference sequence). J lost 5 bases, V lost 2 bases, and 1 base had no gene match. The data derive from a study of control samples from healthy donors and cancer patients. Clones were read by immunoSEQ multiplex PCR, and TCRdb kept only the in-frame ones, dropping some. The table records tens of thousands of clones, 95% of them present only once. Material for sequencing was blood. The gene calls are TRBV5-5 and TRBJ1-6; TRBD1 matches 7 bases. The TCR sequence derives from a man aged 25 to 45 in good health. Here the CDR3 reads CASSLGQDNSPLHF. CDR3 DNA: TGTGCCAGCAGCTTAGGACAGGATAATTCACCCCTCCACTTT.